Given below is one T cell receptor beta chain in context. Its antigen is undetermined. These data come from a study of T-cell reconstitution after alpha-beta-depleted transplantation in children. Findings and caveats of the study: T-cell counts and diversity at one year post-transplant came mainly from newly produced T cells. Several hundred rapidly expanded clones from non-depleted graft cells reportedly supplied alpha-beta T cells about two months post-transplant.

Molecular barcoding with unique molecular identifiers was used for the TCRbeta library. One entry per CDR3 protein results from TCRdb running MiXCR on the PCR reads. The top ten hold around 2% of the sample, which has fewer than 550,000 distinct CDR3 sequences, about 11% seen once. This CDR3 spans 15 amino acids. Trimming left V 2 bases short and J 4 bases short, with 12 bases between. The chain has TRBV12-3 or TRBV12-4 and TRBJ1-3, with D uncertain. The sequenced sample was PBMCs, obtained before TCRalphabeta/CD19-depleted stem cell transplant. The TCR comes from a child between 2 and 9 years old with inherited bone marrow failure, due to receive a stem cell transplant. CDR3 protein: CASSLWPQPGNTIYF. As DNA, the CDR3 is TGTGCCAGCAGTTTATGGCCCCAGCCGGGAAACACCATATATTTT.